This entry lists 20 T cell receptor beta chains sequenced from one sample in a study of T cell responses to AZD1222 COVID-19 vaccine. Here immunoSEQ multiplex PCR was the method, and the copy in TCRdb shows in-frame clones only, minus some. The sample carries 100,000 to 150,000 clones, under 90% recorded once. Source: peripheral blood, taken on day 0 of AZD1222 vaccination. Receptor source: an adult in good health.

V is TRBV28 and J is TRBJ2-7; possibly TRBD2 for D (6 bases). From germline, CDR1 is MDHEN and CDR2 SYDVKM. Trimming left V 7 bases short and J 0 bases short, with 13 bases between. The CDR3 spans 14 residues. Here the CDR3 reads CASKRDSVSYEQYF. In DNA form, the CDR3 reads TGTGCCAGCAAACGGGACTCAGTCTCCTACGAGCAGTACTTC.

This clone was observed once. The chain joins TRBV19 to TRBJ2-1; 9 bases are a match to TRBD2. CDR1 and CDR2 from the germline V gene are LNHDA and SQIVND (reference sequence). The CDR3 consists of 15 residues. The junction had 10 bases not matched to a gene; V was cut back by 5 bases and J by 8 bases. The CDR3 protein is CASSPRSGGGDEQFF. Written as DNA, the CDR3 is TGTGCCAGTAGTCCCCGTAGCGGGGGTGGTGATGAGCAGTTCTTC.

V and J are TRBV9 and TRBJ1-2; maybe TRBD1 (5 bases). Germline CDR1 reads SGDLS; CDR2 reads YYNGEE. The CDR3 has 14 amino acids. Trimming shortened V by 4 bases and J by 4 bases, and 14 bases separated the two germline ends. The CDR3 DNA reads TGTGCCAGCAGCAAAACCGGGACGGCCTATGGCTACACCTTC. Translating it yields CASSKTGTAYGYTF.

The chain employs TRBV5-1 and TRBJ2-1, with 10 bases that match TRBD1. Trimming cost V 0 bases and J 5 bases; bases outside gene matches: 8. The CDR3 covers 17 residues. The germline CDR1 and CDR2 sequences are SGHRS and YFSETQ. The chain's CDR3 is CASSLAFPGQGNNEQFF. In nucleotides, the CDR3 is TGCGCCAGCAGCTTGGCTTTTCCGGGACAGGGGAACAATGAGCAGTTCTTC.

This clone was seen more than once but under ten times. This chain connects TRBV3-1 (or the pseudogene TRBV3-2) to TRBJ2-7, with D possibly matching TRBD1 (6 bases). The CDR3 contains 12 residues. The V gene's germline CDR1 is LGHDT and CDR2 YNNKEL (reference sequence). Trimming took off 6 bases at V and 2 bases at J, with 8 bases between the two ends. The CDR3 loop reads CASSGGPYEQYF. CDR3 DNA sequence: TGTGCCAGCAGTGGGGGCCCCTACGAGCAGTACTTC.

This clone was found once. This sequence joins TRBV10-2 and TRBJ2-1, with 8 bases matching TRBD2. The CDR3 is made up of 15 amino acids. With 6 bases clipped from V and 2 bases from J, the junction kept 6 bases outside the gene matches. The V gene's germline CDR1 is WSHSY and CDR2 SAAADI. CDR3 in amino acids: CASRLGAGAYNEQFF. The CDR3 coding sequence is TGCGCCAGCAGATTGGGAGCGGGAGCCTACAATGAGCAGTTCTTC.

This chain links TRBV10-3 with TRBJ1-1; perhaps TRBD1 as D (5 bases). Germline V gene lookup returns CDR1 ENHRY and CDR2 SYGVKD. This CDR3 contains 13 residues. Deletions cut 7 bases from V and 6 bases from J, with 15 bases between. CDR3: CAIKTDGGPEAFF. In DNA, the CDR3 is TGTGCCATCAAAACGGACGGGGGACCTGAAGCTTTCTTT.

The rearrangement joins TRBV5-1 to TRBJ2-5, with D possibly being TRBD1 (6 bases). Deletions cut 0 bases from V and 3 bases from J, with 12 bases between. There are 15 residues in the CDR3. Germline-derived CDR1 and CDR2 are SGHRS and YFSETQ. The CDR3 reads CASSLVPGVEETQYF. In DNA form, the CDR3 reads TGCGCCAGCAGCTTGGTTCCAGGGGTCGAAGAGACCCAGTACTTC.

The chain joins TRBV29-1 to TRBJ1-1, with unresolved D. V lost 4 bases and J lost 6, with 21 bases in between. Germline-derived CDR1 and CDR2 are SQVTM and ANQGSEA. The CDR3 is 15 amino acids. This chain's CDR3 is CSVGPQEREAAEAFF. The DNA for the CDR3 is TGCAGCGTTGGACCGCAGGAGCGAGAGGCCGCTGAAGCTTTCTTT.

The chain employs TRBV9 and TRBJ1-4; TRBD1 might be the D (5 bases). The germline gives CDR1 SGDLS, CDR2 YYNGEE. The CDR3 is made up of 17 amino acids. The V end lost 0 bases, the J end lost 3 bases, and 15 bases lay between the germline ends. CDR3 amino acids: CASSVGSSTGANEKLFF. CDR3 coding DNA: TGTGCCAGCAGCGTAGGTAGTTCAACGGGGGCTAATGAAAAACTGTTTTTT.

CDR3 region: CASSPRIGDTQYF. The CDR3 nucleotides read TGTGCCAGCAGCCCTCGAATCGGAGATACGCAGTATTTT. V gene TRBV7-2 combines with J gene TRBJ2-3; D not certain. The CDR3 runs 13 residues. CDR1 SGHTA and CDR2 FQGNSA come from the germline V gene. V dropped 5 bases and J dropped 5 bases, with 11 bases sitting between them.

On this clone itself: One end of the junction fails to match germline, which may point to a read error. The chain has TRBV2 and TRBJ1-2, with a possible D match to TRBD1 (6 bases). This CDR3 is 12 amino acids long. From germline, CDR1 is SNHLY and CDR2 FYNNEI. As DNA, the CDR3 is TGTGCCGGCAGGGGCGCGGACTATGGCTACACCTTC. This sequence encodes CAGRGADYGYTF.

The rearrangement joins TRBV2 to TRBJ1-4, with D possibly being TRBD1 (5 bases). The CDR3 is 11 amino acids. Germline CDR1 is SNHLY and CDR2 is FYNNEI. V lost 6 bases to trimming and J lost 14 bases, with 13 bases between them. Here the CDR3 reads CASSFTRDLFF. The CDR3 DNA is TGTGCCAGCAGCTTTACCAGGGATCTGTTTTTT.

This sequence joins TRBV28 and TRBJ1-1; maybe TRBD1 (5 bases). The CDR3 loop spans 16 amino acids. Germline-derived CDR1 and CDR2 are MDHEN and SYDVKM. V was trimmed by 6 bases and J by 1 base, leaving 18 bases between them. The CDR3 region is CASSPSWGVGNTEAFF. CDR3 in DNA: TGTGCCAGCAGCCCTTCTTGGGGGGTTGGGAACACTGAAGCTTTCTTT.

The V and J genes are TRBV7-9 and TRBJ1-5; unclear D gene. CDR3 size: 13 residues. V lost 5 bases to trimming and J lost 7 bases, with 12 bases between them. Germline assignment: CDR1 SEHNR and CDR2 FQNEAQ (reference sequence). CDR3 sequence (DNA): TGTGCCAGCAGCACTGGGTGGGAACAGCCCCAGCATTTT. It is translated as CASSTGWEQPQHF.

The rearrangement links TRBV6-5 to TRBJ1-5, with 7 bases lining up with TRBD1. This CDR3 contains 13 residues. Looked up from germline, CDR1 is MNHEY and CDR2 is SVGAGI. Trimming at V came to 6 bases and at J to 10 bases, leaving 9 bases not matched to a gene. This CDR3 reads CASSRQGGPPQHF. CDR3 nucleotides: TGTGCCAGCAGCAGACAGGGAGGACCCCCCCAGCATTTT.

The chain joins TRBV5-4 to TRBJ2-7; D ambiguous. This CDR3 has 16 amino acids. In germline, CDR1 is SGHNT, CDR2 YYREEE (reference sequence). V dropped 5 bases and J dropped 0 bases, with 18 bases sitting between them. CDR3 residues: CASRPRSELSSYEQYF. The CDR3 coding sequence is TGTGCCAGCAGGCCCCGAAGCGAGCTGAGCTCCTACGAGCAGTACTTC.

V is TRBV6-5 and J is TRBJ2-7; tentatively, D is TRBD1 (5 bases). Germline CDR1 MNHEY, CDR2 SVGAGI. V shed 6 bases and J shed 3 bases, with 12 bases lying between them. CDR3 size: 13 residues. CDR3 residues: CASRTEEYYEQYF. In DNA, the CDR3 is TGTGCCAGCAGGACAGAGGAATACTACGAGCAGTACTTC.

The V call is TRBV6-5, the J call TRBJ1-2, with D tentatively TRBD1 (6 bases). This CDR3 contains 14 residues. Germline loops: CDR1 MNHEY, CDR2 SVGAGI. The ends were cut back, 7 bases at V and 4 bases at J, with 16 bases in the middle. The CDR3 is CASIARGISYGYTF. For the CDR3, the DNA is TGTGCCAGCATCGCCAGGGGCATCTCCTATGGCTACACCTTC.

The genes are TRBV7-2 and TRBJ2-5; D is undetermined. The CDR3 has 13 residues. Germline V gene sequence: CDR1 SGHTA, CDR2 FQGNSA. V was clipped by 0 bases and J by 5 bases, with 7 bases between them. DNA of the CDR3: TGTGCCAGCAGCTTAGCATCCCGGGAGACCCAGTACTTC. It codes for CASSLASRETQYF.